The 8 T cell receptor beta chains presented below share a single source sample, sequenced in a study of T cells in Graves' hyperthyroidism and ophthalmopathy. Amplification of TCR beta CDR3 regions used RNA as the template. When the TCR CDR3 underwent first-round RT-PCR, the HTBI primer set was used. TCRdb fed the multiplex PCR reads into MiXCR, producing one record per CDR3 protein. This sample has 500,000 to 600,000 distinct CDR3 sequences, with roughly 17% found just once. The sequenced sample was blood. The receptors stem from a woman between 18 and 29 years old with Graves' hyperthyroidism.

This clonotype was recorded at least ten times. The chain couples TRBV12-3 or TRBV12-4 to TRBJ1-2; perhaps TRBD1 as D (6 bases). This CDR3 region has 12 residues. The V gene lost 7 bases and the J gene lost 6 bases, with 12 bases spanning the gap. CDR3 loop: CASTRTEDGYTF. CDR3 bases: TGTGCCAGCACCCGGACAGAGGATGGCTACACCTTC.

A few counts support this clonotype. The chain couples TRBV10-3 to TRBJ1-2, with 8 bases that match TRBD1. Germline CDR1 ENHRY, CDR2 SYGVKD. There are 14 residues in the CDR3. The V and J ends lost 2 bases and 4 bases, in that order; junction bases with no gene match: 3. DNA of the CDR3: TGTGCCATCAGTGAGCCGGACAGGGCCTATGGCTACACCTTC. Its translation: CAISEPDRAYGYTF.

This clonotype was observed many times. This chain joins TRBV5-6 and TRBJ1-2; the D is unclear. Trimming removed 4 bases at V and 5 bases at J, with 18 bases between. The CDR3 extends over 15 amino acids. CDR1 is SGHDT, CDR2 YYEEEE, per germline. The CDR3 here is CASSRAGRGLYGYTF. The CDR3 coding sequence is TGTGCCAGCAGCAGGGCCGGTAGAGGACTATATGGCTACACCTTC.

This chain uses TRBV18 with TRBJ1-6; TRBD1 matches at 7 bases. The CDR3 totals 14 residues. With 6 bases clipped from V and 10 bases from J, the junction kept 9 bases outside the gene matches. The germline gives CDR1 KGHSH, CDR2 LQKENI. The CDR3 DNA reads TGTGCCAGCTCGCCCGGGACAGTACCCTCACCCCTCCACTTT. It is translated as CASSPGTVPSPLHF. Based on the CDR3 plus reference TRBV18 and TRBJ1-6, the full variable domain is NAGVMQNPRHLVRRRGQEARLRCSPMKGHSHVYWYRQLPEEGLKFMVYLQKENIIDESGMPKERFSAEFPKEGPSILRIQQVVRGDSAAYFCASSPGTVPSPLHFGNGTRLTVT.

This clonotype was seen many times. V gene TRBV12-3 or TRBV12-4 combines with J gene TRBJ1-5; perhaps TRBD1 as D (5 bases). V was pared by 3 bases and J by 5 bases, with 11 bases between. CDR3 length: 14 amino acids. CDR3 protein: CASSLAGTHQPQHF. The CDR3 bases are TGTGCCAGCAGTTTGGCAGGGACCCATCAGCCCCAGCATTTT.

This clonotype was detected ten times or more. The chain couples TRBV3-1 to TRBJ1-5; D not certain. Germline CDR1 reads LGHDT; CDR2 reads YNNKEL (reference sequence). This CDR3 spans 15 amino acids. V was cut by 4 bases and J by 6 bases, with 16 bases left in between. CDR3 protein: CASSPRAAGSQPQHF. CDR3 bases: TGTGCCAGCAGCCCACGAGCTGCAGGATCTCAGCCCCAGCATTTT. Using reference TRBV3-1 and TRBJ1-5 for the parts outside the CDR3, the full variable domain is DTAVSQTPKYLVTQMGNDKSIKCEQNLGHDTMYWYKQDSKKFLKIMFSYNNKELIINETVPNRFSPKSPDKAHLNLHINSLELGDSAVYFCASSPRAAGSQPQHFGDGTRLSIL.

This clonotype was picked up a small number of times. The J gene is TRBJ2-3, the V gene TRBV29-1, with D unclear. This CDR3 region has 15 residues. The ends were cut back, 0 bases at V and 2 bases at J, with 12 bases in the middle. CDR1 and CDR2 from the germline V gene are SQVTM and ANQGSEA. CDR3: CSVEEGTDSTDTQYF. CDR3 in DNA: TGCAGCGTTGAAGAGGGAACCGATTCCACAGATACGCAGTATTTT.

This clonotype was counted a few times. The chain has TRBV6-1 and TRBJ1-5, with D unresolved. CDR1 is MNHNS and CDR2 is SASEGT in the germline V gene. V lost 6 bases to trimming and J lost 0 bases, with 6 bases between them. The CDR3 totals 13 residues. The CDR3 nucleotides read TGTGCCAGCAGCCACGATAGCAATCAGCCCCAGCATTTT. Translating it yields CASSHDSNQPQHF.